This T cell receptor (beta chain) comes out of a study of graft-versus-host responses after intestinal transplantation. Study-level findings and limits: The presence of high graft-versus-host to host-versus-graft clonal ratios in allografts characterized patients with graft-donor T cell macrochimerism. GvH clones turned up in recipient marrow; some had shown up first in ileum or blood.

To note about this clone: Its antigen is still unknown.

TCRdb's table, derived via immunoSEQ multiplex PCR, lists solely in-frame clones and lacks some. The sample has about 97,000 clones; about 93% are singletons. Germline assignment: CDR1 SGDLS and CDR2 YYNGEE. The CDR3 length is 15 residues. The V gene end was trimmed by 0 bases and the J gene end by 7 bases; junction bases not matched to a gene: 5. The receptor was derived from a human patient who received an intestinal transplant, so some T cells may come from the graft donor. V usage is TRBV9 and J usage is TRBJ1-4, with TRBD1 identical over 8 bases. The sample in question was PBMCs, obtained roughly 410 days after intestinal transplant. CDR3 nucleotide sequence: TGTGCCAGCAGCGTAGAAGGCAGGGGGCCTGAAAAACTGTTTTTT. It is translated as CASSVEGRGPEKLFF.